These 27 T cell receptor beta chains originate from one sample sequenced in a study of blood T cell repertoires in COVID-19. Libraries were prepared by immunoSEQ multiplex PCR; TCRdb keeps only in-frame clonotypes and omits some of them. This table has approximately 190,000 clones, around 76% appearing once. Sequencing was done on a sample of peripheral blood. The source of these receptors is an older woman with COVID-19, enrolled during active disease.

Note on this clone: The sample carries other DNA sequences with the same CDR3. The chain couples TRBV6-5 to TRBJ1-5; D unresolved. V was pared by 6 bases and J by 0 bases, with 6 bases between. The germline V gene encodes CDR1 MNHEY and CDR2 SVGAGI. The CDR3 has 13 amino acids. The CDR3 protein is CASSRGSNQPQHF. As DNA, the CDR3 is TGTGCCAGCAGCCGGGGTAGCAATCAGCCCCAGCATTTT.

This sequence joins TRBV5-1 and TRBJ2-1; 7 bases are shared with TRBD2. The junction had 9 bases not matched to a gene; V was cut back by 3 bases and J by 6 bases. The CDR3 is 15 residues long. Looked up from germline, CDR1 is SGHRS and CDR2 is YFSETQ. CDR3 amino acids: CASSSVFSGTNEQFF. Written as DNA, the CDR3 is TGCGCCAGCAGCTCCGTTTTCAGCGGGACCAATGAGCAGTTCTTC.

The chain is built from TRBV11-3 and TRBJ2-7; D is possibly TRBD2 (5 bases). Trimming cost V 5 bases and J 3 bases, with 14 bases left between them. CDR1 and CDR2 (germline): SGHNT, YENEEA. CDR3 length: 14 amino acids. CDR3: CASSEDGRDYEQYF. CDR3 DNA sequence: TGTGCCAGCAGCGAGGACGGACGGGACTACGAGCAGTACTTC. Complete variable domain (other parts from reference TRBV11-3 and TRBJ2-7): EAGVVQSPRYKIIEKKQPVAFWCNPISGHNTLYWYLQNLGQGPELLIRYENEEAVDDSQLPKDRFSAERLKGVDSTLKIQPAELGDSAVYLCASSEDGRDYEQYFGPGTRLTVT.

V usage is TRBV2 and J usage is TRBJ2-6, with D perhaps matching TRBD1 (5 bases). CDR1 and CDR2 from the germline V gene are SNHLY and FYNNEI. CDR3 length equals 15 residues. Trimming cost V 6 bases and J 0 bases, with 9 bases left between them. The CDR3 spells CASSDSSSGANVLTF. The CDR3 DNA reads TGTGCCAGCAGCGACAGCAGCTCTGGGGCCAACGTCCTGACTTTC.

The chain couples TRBV30 to TRBJ1-3; maybe TRBD1 (5 bases). Germline lookup yields CDR1 GTSNPN and CDR2 SVGIG (reference sequence). V was pared by 7 bases and J by 0 bases, with 13 bases between. The CDR3 runs 14 residues. The CDR3 loop is CALIRAYSGNTIYF. For the CDR3, the DNA is TGTGCCTTGATCAGGGCCTACTCTGGAAACACCATATATTTT.

J is TRBJ2-1 and V is TRBV29-1; the D is unclear. Germline V gives CDR1 SQVTM, CDR2 ANQGSEA. The V end lost 4 bases, the J end lost 3 bases, and 13 bases lay between the germline ends. The CDR3 runs to 14 residues. This CDR3 is CSVAAAVGYNEQFF. DNA for the CDR3: TGCAGCGTTGCCGCGGCAGTCGGCTACAATGAGCAGTTCTTC.

The rearrangement joins TRBV28 to TRBJ2-7; 7 bases fit TRBD1. Germline V gives CDR1 MDHEN, CDR2 SYDVKM. V was clipped by 2 bases and J by 1 base; unmatched bases: 5. This CDR3 is 15 amino acids long. CDR3 in amino acids: CASSLPGTASYEQYV. The CDR3 coding sequence is TGTGCCAGCAGTTTACCCGGGACAGCGTCCTACGAGCAGTACGTC.

In this sample, this clone turned up a few times. The rearrangement uses TRBV5-1 and TRBJ1-1, with 7 bases that match TRBD1. The ends lost 0 bases at V and 3 bases at J; junction bases unmatched: 2. This CDR3 is built from 14 residues. From germline, CDR1 is SGHRS and CDR2 YFSETQ. The CDR3 DNA sequence: TGCGCCAGCAGCTTGGGAGGGGGCTACACTGAAGCTTTCTTT. As protein: CASSLGGGYTEAFF.

This chain connects TRBV11-2 to TRBJ2-5, with D possibly being TRBD2 (7 bases). This CDR3 contains 16 residues. Germline V gene data show CDR1 as SGHAT and CDR2 as FQNNGV. V shed 5 bases and J shed 5 bases, with 21 bases lying between them. The CDR3 region is CASSPGEGGLYETQYF. CDR3 sequence (DNA): TGTGCCAGCAGCCCCGGGGAGGGGGGCCTATATGAGACCCAGTACTTC.

This chain connects TRBV6-5 to TRBJ1-3; TRBD1 matches 7 bases. Germline assignment: CDR1 MNHEY and CDR2 SVGAGI. Trimming removed 6 bases from V and 2 bases from J; junction bases left unmatched: 7. The CDR3 covers 15 residues. The chain's CDR3 is CASRLGTVTGNTIYF. The CDR3 bases are TGTGCCAGCAGACTGGGGACAGTCACTGGAAACACCATATATTTT.

This chain joins TRBV12-3 or TRBV12-4 and TRBJ2-1; D unclear. V was trimmed by 11 bases and J by 1 base, leaving 6 bases between them. There are 11 residues in the CDR3. CDR3 bases: TGTGCCCTCGGGTCCTACAATGAGCAGTTCTTC. Translating gives CALGSYNEQFF.

V gene TRBV28 combines with J gene TRBJ1-2, with D unresolved. This CDR3 contains 11 residues. V was pared by 6 bases and J by 2 bases, with 4 bases between. Germline assignment: CDR1 MDHEN and CDR2 SYDVKM. CDR3 nucleotides: TGTGCCAGCAGCGGGAACTATGGCTACACCTTC. As protein: CASSGNYGYTF.

V and J are TRBV28 and TRBJ2-1; TRBD2 agrees at 9 bases. The length of the CDR3 is 17 residues. Germline lookup yields CDR1 MDHEN and CDR2 SYDVKM. V dropped 2 bases and J dropped 6; count of bases not matched to a gene: 11. CDR3 region: CASSLKASLAGFNEQFF. CDR3 bases: TGTGCCAGCAGTTTAAAAGCGTCCCTAGCGGGATTCAATGAGCAGTTCTTC.

The chain couples TRBV19 to TRBJ2-7; a weak D match, TRBD2 (5 bases). This CDR3 is built from 13 residues. V lost 4 bases and J 3 bases, leaving 10 bases between the germline ends. Germline V lookup: CDR1 LNHDA, CDR2 SQIVND (reference sequence). The CDR3 loop is CASSTLSDYEQYF. The CDR3 region has the DNA TGTGCCAGTAGTACCCTTAGCGACTACGAGCAGTACTTC.

The rearrangement links TRBV7-6 to TRBJ2-2; maybe TRBD2 (5 bases). Trimming shortened V by 5 bases and J by 0 bases, and 10 bases separated the two germline ends. From germline, CDR1 is SGHVS and CDR2 FNYEAQ. The CDR3 is made up of 15 amino acids. This CDR3 is CASSTYGTNTGELFF. CDR3 sequence (DNA): TGTGCCAGCAGCACCTACGGGACGAACACCGGGGAGCTGTTTTTT.

On this clone: This sample includes further DNA sequences coding for the same CDR3. The V call is TRBV15, the J call TRBJ2-2; D is uncertain. This CDR3 is built from 14 residues. The germline V and J ends were trimmed by 0 bases and 6 bases, with 8 bases remaining between them. Germline CDR1 LNHNV, CDR2 YYDKDF (reference sequence). CDR3 sequence (DNA): TGTGCCACCAGCAGAGACCGAGTGGCCGGGGAGCTGTTTTTT. Amino acids: CATSRDRVAGELFF. Drawing the rest from reference TRBV15 and TRBJ2-2, the complete variable domain is DAMVIQNPRYQVTQFGKPVTLSCSQTLNHNVMYWYQQKSSQAPKLLFHYYDKDFNNEADTPDNFQSRRPNTSFCFLDIRSPGLGDTAMYLCATSRDRVAGELFFGEGSRLTVL.

The chain employs TRBV7-8 and TRBJ2-7, with D possibly matching TRBD1 (5 bases). V was pared by 0 bases and J by 0 bases, with 9 bases between. The germline CDR1 and CDR2 sequences are SGHVS and FQNEAQ. This CDR3 spans 15 amino acids. CDR3 bases: TGTGCCAGCAGCTTAGCCCGACAGCCCTCCTACGAGCAGTACTTC. Translated, it gives CASSLARQPSYEQYF.

The rearrangement links TRBV28 to TRBJ2-1; no reliable D call. Germline lookup yields CDR1 MDHEN and CDR2 SYDVKM. Trimming removed 5 bases from V and 4 bases from J, with 12 bases in between. The CDR3 covers 14 residues. CDR3 region: CASSPYDSYNEQFF. The CDR3 nucleotides are TGTGCCAGCAGTCCATACGACTCTTACAATGAGCAGTTCTTC.

The gene calls are TRBV6-5 and TRBJ2-1, with 8 bases fitting TRBD1. The germline V gene has CDR1 MNHEY and CDR2 SVGAGI. This CDR3 region has 13 residues. The V segment lost 6 bases and the J segment 5 bases; nucleotides outside the gene matches: 3. The CDR3 sequence: CASSQGANNEQFF. The CDR3 DNA reads TGTGCCAGCAGCCAGGGGGCCAACAATGAGCAGTTCTTC.

The chain carries TRBV6-2 or TRBV6-3 and TRBJ2-5; D gene unclear. This CDR3 comprises 13 residues. V lost 5 bases to trimming and J lost 3 bases, with 10 bases between them. Per germline, CDR1 MNHEY and CDR2 SVGEGT. The CDR3 region is CASSPIPEETQYF. The CDR3 coding sequence is TGTGCCAGCAGTCCAATTCCAGAAGAGACCCAGTACTTC.

Only a few counts were recorded for this clone. The CDR3 region is CASSPRDRDSNTGELFF. CDR3 nucleotide sequence: TGTGCCAGCAGTCCAAGGGACAGGGATTCGAACACCGGGGAGCTGTTTTTT. V usage is TRBV28 and J usage is TRBJ2-2; 9 nucleotides align to TRBD1. This CDR3 spans 17 amino acids. CDR1 MDHEN and CDR2 SYDVKM come from the germline V gene. The V segment lost 5 bases and the J segment 0 bases; nucleotides outside the gene matches: 7.

This clone was detected once. V usage is TRBV19 and J usage is TRBJ1-5; D call uncertain. V gave up 6 bases and J gave up 0 bases, with 12 bases separating them. The CDR3 length is 15 residues. Germline-derived CDR1 and CDR2 are LNHDA and SQIVND (reference sequence). CDR3 bases: TGTGCCAGTAGGACACGTCTTGGTAGCAATCAGCCCCAGCATTTT. It yields the protein CASRTRLGSNQPQHF.

This clone was recorded only once. CDR3: CASSLGLAGAQETQYF. CDR3 DNA sequence: TGTGCCAGCAGCTTGGGCCTCGCAGGGGCCCAAGAGACCCAGTACTTC. The chain recombines TRBV5-6 with TRBJ2-5; D might be TRBD1 (6 bases). Trimming removed 0 bases from V and 1 base from J, with 13 bases in between. Per the germline V gene, CDR1 is SGHDT and CDR2 is YYEEEE. This CDR3 has 16 residues. Variable domain in full (rest from reference TRBV5-6 and TRBJ2-5): DAGVTQSPTHLIKTRGQQVTLRCSPKSGHDTVSWYQQALGQGPQFIFQYYEEEERQRGNFPDRFSGHQFPNYSSELNVNALLLGDSALYLCASSLGLAGAQETQYFGPGTRLLVL.

The rearrangement links TRBV5-5 to TRBJ2-5; the match to TRBD1 covers 9 bases. V lost 4 bases and J lost 1; bases outside the gene matches: 5. The CDR3 covers 15 residues. The germline V gene encodes CDR1 SGHKS and CDR2 YYEKEE (reference sequence). The CDR3 loop is CASSPGTGTQETQYF. The CDR3 DNA is TGTGCCAGCAGCCCCGGGACAGGGACCCAAGAGACCCAGTACTTC.

The rearrangement joins TRBV7-6 to TRBJ2-5, with 8 bases aligning to TRBD1. The CDR3 loop spans 15 amino acids. Trimming removed 4 bases from V and 4 bases from J; junction bases left unmatched: 8. Germline loops: CDR1 SGHVS, CDR2 FNYEAQ. CDR3 nucleotide sequence: TGTGCCAGCAGCTCAAGACAGGGGATGGTAGAGACCCAGTACTTC. Translating it yields CASSSRQGMVETQYF.

The chain recombines TRBV6-6 with TRBJ1-6; possible D gene TRBD1, 6 bases. CDR1 is MNHNY, CDR2 SVGAGI, per germline (reference sequence). There are 14 residues in the CDR3. Trimming left V 7 bases short and J 10 bases short, with 17 bases between. CDR3 sequence: CASNSAGDTSPLHF. The CDR3 DNA sequence: TGTGCCAGCAATTCGGCGGGGGACACCTCACCCCTCCACTTT.

The V and J genes are TRBV19 and TRBJ2-1, with 8 bases that match TRBD1. The CDR3 loop spans 17 amino acids. V lost 5 bases and J lost 7; bases outside the gene matches: 16. Germline V CDR1 and CDR2: LNHDA, SQIVND (reference sequence). CDR3 coding DNA: TGTGCCAGTAGTGTCCCGCGACAGGGGAGGCGGGTTAATGAGCAGTTCTTC. Amino acids: CASSVPRQGRRVNEQFF.